Below, one T cell receptor (beta chain) is given with its context. Its specificity is unknown. TCRdb keeps only in-frame clones here, not all; method: immunoSEQ multiplex PCR. The sample lists about 220,000 clones, about 92% seen once, with about 1% in the top ten. This specimen comes from a study of T cell responses to AZD1222 COVID-19 vaccine. Study-level points and caveats: Two AZD1222 doses significantly raised spike-specific TCR breadth and depth over controls. Baseline seropositivity occurred in only a handful of AZD1222 recipients.

The sample consisted of peripheral blood, taken on day 0 of MenACWY control vaccination. This receptor was identified in an adult in good health.

The CDR3 loop reads CASSLGGTPLHF. The DNA for the CDR3 is TGTGCCAGCAGCTTAGGTGGAACGCCCCTCCACTTT. The gene calls are TRBV11-2 and TRBJ1-6; no definite D call. The ends were cut back, 1 base at V and 13 bases at J, with 8 bases in the middle. Germline-derived CDR1 and CDR2 are SGHAT and FQNNGV. This CDR3 is built from 12 residues.